The 22 T cell receptor beta chains below come from one sample, sequenced in a study of blood T cells in healthy people across ages. A J-beta primer mix and a sample-barcoded 5' primer were used in a second PCR of about 7 to 12 cycles. TCRdb re-analysed the 5' RACE reads in MiXCR, keeping a single row per CDR3 protein. The data hold 650,000 to 1,000,000 distinct CDR3 sequences, with about 46% observed a single time. Sequencing was done on a sample of blood. These receptors originate from a man aged 80 or over in good health.

This clonotype was recorded a few times. The rearrangement links TRBV6-1 to TRBJ2-7; tentatively, D is TRBD1 (6 bases). Germline CDR1 MNHNS, CDR2 SASEGT. This CDR3 contains 15 residues. V was cut by 0 bases and J by 0 bases, with 9 bases left in between. The DNA of the CDR3 is TGTGCCAGCAGTGAAGCGAGGGGGAGCTCCTACGAGCAGTACTTC. Amino acids: CASSEARGSSYEQYF.

In regard to this clonotype: A read error may produce the germline difference seen at one junction end. The chain links TRBV20-1 to TRBJ2-3, with a possible D match to TRBD2 (6 bases). The CDR3 has 16 residues. Germline CDR1 and CDR2: DFQATT and SNEGSKA (reference sequence). The DNA of the CDR3 is TGCAGTGCTAGAGTGTTCCGCGGGACTGGCACAGATATGCAGTATTTT. Amino acids: CSARVFRGTGTDMQYF.

The chain joins TRBV29-1 to TRBJ2-5; 8 bases match TRBD1. Germline V gene data show CDR1 as SQVTM and CDR2 as ANQGSEA. This CDR3 comprises 13 residues. V was clipped by 4 bases and J by 3 bases; unmatched bases: 4. The CDR3 reads CSVVSGGEETQYF. The CDR3 nucleotides read TGCAGCGTTGTTTCAGGGGGCGAAGAGACCCAGTACTTC.

A word on this clonotype: The junction departs from the called germline gene at one end, perhaps through a read error. The gene calls are TRBV20-1 and TRBJ2-1; D possibly matches TRBD1 or TRBD2 (5 bases each). This CDR3 is built from 17 residues. Germline values: CDR1 DFQATT, CDR2 SNEGSKA (reference sequence). The CDR3 nucleotides read TGCAGTGCTCCAACGGGACCCACCAGAAGCTCCTACAATGAGCAGGTCTTC. It yields the protein CSAPTGPTRSSYNEQVF.

The CDR3 region has the DNA TGTGCCAGCAGCTTAGAGGGACGGGGAGCGGGAGATACGCAGTATTTT. Encoded protein: CASSLEGRGAGDTQYF. V is TRBV7-2 and J is TRBJ2-3; D may be TRBD2 (6 bases). The germline gives CDR1 SGHTA, CDR2 FQGNSA. The CDR3 loop spans 16 amino acids. Trimming took 1 base from V and 5 from J, leaving 16 bases between them. Looking up the rest from reference TRBV7-2 and TRBJ2-3 gives the full variable domain: GAGVSQSPSNKVTEKGKDVELRCDPISGHTALYWYRQSLGQGLEFLIYFQGNSAPDKSGLPSDRFSAERTGGSVSTLTIQRTQQEDSAVYLCASSLEGRGAGDTQYFGPGTRLTVL.

This clonotype was counted between two and nine times. This chain connects TRBV5-1 to TRBJ2-1; 9 nucleotides align to TRBD1. The germline CDR1 and CDR2 sequences are SGHRS and YFSETQ. The junction had 9 bases not matched to a gene; V was cut back by 8 bases and J by 6 bases. The CDR3 covers 14 residues. CDR3 in DNA: TGCGCCAGTAGGGGGACAGGGTCGGTCAATGAGCAGTTCTTC. This codes for CASRGTGSVNEQFF.

The rearrangement links TRBV6-6 to TRBJ2-3, with 7 bases that match TRBD2. The CDR3 spans 15 residues. The trim removed 5 bases at V and 9 bases at J, leaving 14 bases unmatched. Per germline, CDR1 MNHNY and CDR2 SVGAGI (reference sequence). CDR3 bases: TGTGCCAGCAGTCCTCCGGGACTACGTCTCGGCACGCAGTATTTT. Its protein is CASSPPGLRLGTQYF.

The rearrangement uses TRBV5-1 and TRBJ2-1; 12 bases map to TRBD2. CDR1 and CDR2 from the germline V gene are SGHRS and YFSETQ. The CDR3 spans 16 residues. The trim removed 2 bases at V and 9 bases at J, leaving 9 bases unmatched. CDR3 loop: CASSLRTSGDQGEQFF. The DNA of the CDR3 is TGCGCCAGCAGCTTAAGGACTAGCGGGGATCAGGGTGAGCAGTTCTTC.

In its sample, this clonotype was seen a few times. The gene calls are TRBV28 and TRBJ2-7; possibly TRBD1 or TRBD2 for D (5 bases each). The germline CDR1 and CDR2 sequences are MDHEN and SYDVKM. The CDR3 consists of 16 residues. V lost 5 bases to trimming and J lost 0 bases, with 17 bases between them. The CDR3 DNA sequence: TGTGCCAGCAGTCCACCTGGGACCGCAAACTCCTACGAGCAGTACTTC. Protein sequence: CASSPPGTANSYEQYF.

The CDR3 region has the DNA TGTGCCAGCAGTGATACACAGGTCGGGGCGGGTGAAGCTTTCTTT. Its translation is CASSDTQVGAGEAFF. This chain uses TRBV2 with TRBJ1-1; possible D gene TRBD1, 5 bases. V dropped 3 bases and J dropped 7 bases, with 18 bases sitting between them. The germline CDR1 and CDR2 sequences are SNHLY and FYNNEI. This CDR3 has 15 residues.

This clonotype has just one count. The chain employs TRBV12-3 or TRBV12-4 and TRBJ2-2; TRBD1 might be the D (6 bases). The CDR3 extends over 14 amino acids. Trimming removed 6 bases from V and 4 bases from J, with 12 bases in between. In DNA form, the CDR3 reads TGTGCCAGCAGCCCAACAGGGCGCACCGGGGAGCTGTTTTTT. Its protein is CASSPTGRTGELFF.

A single count supports this clonotype. The V and J genes are TRBV27 and TRBJ2-1; 10 bases fit TRBD2. The J call is doubtful: the DNA matches TRBJ2-7 better. The CDR3 totals 14 residues. Looked up from germline, CDR1 is MNHEY and CDR2 is SMNVEV (reference sequence). The CDR3 here is CASRLAGTYNEQYF. In nucleotides, the CDR3 is TGTGCCAGCAGACTAGCGGGGACCTACAATGAGCAGTACTTC.

The chain is built from TRBV27 and TRBJ2-1, with D unclear. Trimming shortened V by 5 bases and J by 2 bases, and 16 bases separated the two germline ends. CDR3 length: 16 amino acids. CDR1 is MNHEY and CDR2 is SMNVEV in the germline V gene (reference sequence). CDR3 sequence reads: CASSPPRYLAYNEQFF. CDR3 bases: TGTGCCAGCAGTCCGCCGAGGTACCTTGCCTACAATGAGCAGTTCTTC.

This clonotype was observed many times. As DNA, the CDR3 is TGTGCCACCAGCAGAGATTTCGGCGGATCCTACGAGCAGTACTTC. Translated, it gives CATSRDFGGSYEQYF. The gene calls are TRBV15 and TRBJ2-7; D remains ambiguous. V dropped 0 bases and J dropped 1 base, with 10 bases sitting between them. The CDR3 covers 15 residues. In germline, CDR1 is LNHNV, CDR2 YYDKDF (reference sequence).

This rearrangement joins TRBV3-1 to TRBJ2-5; tentative D call: TRBD2 (5 bases). The CDR3 contains 13 residues. Deletions cut 7 bases from V and 4 bases from J, with 13 bases between. Germline V gene sequence: CDR1 LGHDT, CDR2 YNNKEL (reference sequence). Here the CDR3 DNA reads TGTGCCAGCACCCCCAGAGGGAGAGAGACCCAGTACTTC. Its protein is CASTPRGRETQYF.

The rearrangement links TRBV7-6 to TRBJ1-3, with D tentatively TRBD1 (5 bases). The V and J ends lost 5 bases and 2 bases respectively, with 13 bases between them. The CDR3 extends over 15 amino acids. Germline CDR1 is SGHVS and CDR2 is FNYEAQ. The CDR3 DNA reads as TGTGCCAGCAGCGAAGGCCAAGGGGCTGGAAACACCATATATTTT. It is translated as CASSEGQGAGNTIYF.

This rearrangement joins TRBV6-5 to TRBJ2-5, with D perhaps matching TRBD1 or TRBD2 (5 bases each). Trimming left V 3 bases short and J 5 bases short, with 16 bases between. The CDR3 has 15 amino acids. Germline lookup yields CDR1 MNHEY and CDR2 SVGAGI. CDR3 loop: CASSYPGPTMETQYF. As DNA, the CDR3 is TGTGCCAGCAGTTATCCGGGGCCGACAATGGAGACCCAGTACTTC.

A note on this clonotype: At one end, the junction sequence differs from germline, possibly due to a read error. This rearrangement joins TRBV7-9 to TRBJ1-6; maybe TRBD1 (5 bases). This CDR3 has 12 residues. Germline CDR1 reads SEHNR; CDR2 reads FQNEAQ (reference sequence). CDR3 coding DNA: TGTGACAGCAGCTTAGGGGACGTGCCCCTCCACTTT. Translation gives CDSSLGDVPLHF. Full variable domain (remainder filled in from reference TRBV7-9 and TRBJ1-6): DTGVSQNPRHKITKRGQNVTFRCDPISEHNRLYWYRQTLGQGPEFLTYFQNEAQLEKSRLLSDRFSAERPKGSFSTLEIQRTEQGDSAMYLCDSSLGDVPLHFGNGTRLTVT.

This clonotype was found many times. This chain uses TRBV29-1 with TRBJ1-2; TRBD1 agrees at 8 bases. The CDR3 is made up of 14 amino acids. V dropped 2 bases and J dropped 7; count of bases not matched to a gene: 9. The germline V gene encodes CDR1 SQVTM and CDR2 ANQGSEA. The CDR3, as DNA: TGCAGCGTTGAAAAAGGACAGGGTTGGGTTGGCTACACCTTC. It translates to CSVEKGQGWVGYTF.

Concerning this clonotype: Mismatch with germline at one junction end may stem from a read error. This sequence joins TRBV9 and TRBJ2-2; D not certain. Germline-derived CDR1 and CDR2 are SGDLS and YYNGEE. The CDR3 runs 13 residues. The CDR3 protein is CASSVAKTGELFF. CDR3 DNA sequence: TGTGCCAGCAGCGTAGCGAAGACCGGGGAGCTGTTTTTT.

This clonotype was seen at least ten times. V usage is TRBV10-2 and J usage is TRBJ2-3; unclear D gene. V was clipped by 0 bases and J by 4 bases, with 2 bases between them. This CDR3 is built from 12 residues. CDR1 and CDR2 (germline): WSHSY, SAAADI. The chain's CDR3 is CASSESSDTQYF. The CDR3 nucleotides are TGCGCCAGCAGTGAGTCCTCAGATACGCAGTATTTT.

This clonotype was seen more than once but under ten times. This chain connects TRBV30 to TRBJ1-2; TRBD1 aligns across 8 bases. The CDR3 totals 16 residues. Germline V lookup: CDR1 GTSNPN, CDR2 SVGIG (reference sequence). Unmatched junction bases numbered 11, after V lost 1 base and J lost 4 bases. CDR3 residues: CAWSDLRTGQVYGYTF. CDR3 bases: TGTGCCTGGAGTGATCTTCGGACAGGGCAGGTCTATGGCTACACCTTC.